This T cell receptor beta chain was sequenced during a study of blood T cell repertoires in COVID-19. Turning to the study itself: Samples of COVID-19 (acute and convalescent) were obtained from the United States, Italy and Spain.

Trimming removed 5 bases from V and 9 bases from J; junction bases left unmatched: 10. The CDR3 is 15 amino acids. Germline V CDR1 and CDR2: SEHNR, FQNEAQ (reference sequence). The method was immunoSEQ multiplex PCR; TCRdb's version includes in-frame clones alone and lacks a portion of them. Here the sample spans under 200,000 clones, roughly 88% being singletons. The chain has TRBV7-9 and TRBJ2-1; 10 bases agree with TRBD1. Sequenced: peripheral blood. The TCR originated in a woman of 80 years or more with acute or convalescent COVID-19. In DNA, the CDR3 is TGTGCCAGCAGCCAGGGCGGGACAGGGGCGAGTGAGCAGTTCTTC. As protein: CASSQGGTGASEQFF.